This TCR beta chain was profiled in a study of shared clonotypes between healthy human individuals. There are a few counts of this clone. Trimming cost V 0 bases and J 9 bases; bases outside gene matches: 13. Germline lookup yields CDR1 MGHRA and CDR2 YSYEKL. The CDR3 contains 17 residues. Using immunoSEQ multiplex PCR, the repertoire was profiled, and TCRdb retains in-frame clones only, with some absent. The sample consists of fewer than 850,000 clones, 55% to 75% of them appearing once. A CD45RA-negative memory subset and a CD45RA+ naive subset were separated from the CD4+ cells. The sequence was collected from a woman aged 25-40 years in good health. The material sequenced was memory CD4+ T cells sorted from blood. Documented subset: CD45RA-negative fraction. The chain has TRBV4-1 and TRBJ2-1; the match to TRBD2 covers 8 bases. Here the CDR3 reads CASSQDRGGGLSGEQFF. Written as DNA, the CDR3 is TGCGCCAGCAGCCAAGATCGGGGCGGGGGGTTGTCTGGTGAGCAGTTCTTC.